Shown below are 12 T cell receptor beta chains from a single sample sequenced in a study of T-cell reconstitution after alpha-beta-depleted transplantation in children. Unique molecular identifiers were incorporated into the prepared TCRbeta library. TCRdb analysed the PCR reads with MiXCR anew, one entry per CDR3 protein. The sample holds more than 200,000 distinct CDR3 sequences, more than 20% seen once. The sample in question was PBMCs, obtained before TCRalphabeta/CD19-depleted stem cell transplant. Receptor source: a girl aged 2 to 10 with Fanconi anemia, due to receive a stem cell transplant.

This clonotype turned up a few times. This chain uses TRBV20-1 with TRBJ2-7; D is perhaps TRBD1 or TRBD2 (5 bases each). Germline loops: CDR1 DFQATT, CDR2 SNEGSKA (reference sequence). The CDR3 length is 14 residues. Trimming removed 6 bases at V and 4 bases at J, with 19 bases between. The CDR3 sequence is CSAVTRDPFYEQYF. CDR3 DNA sequence: TGCAGTGCCGTGACCAGGGACCCCTTTTACGAGCAGTACTTC.

This clonotype was counted only a few times. The V and J genes are TRBV29-1 and TRBJ1-2; perhaps TRBD1 as D (6 bases). Per germline, CDR1 SQVTM and CDR2 ANQGSEA. V gave up 1 base and J gave up 3 bases, with 12 bases separating them. The CDR3 totals 14 residues. The CDR3 protein is CSVEGTQGHYGYTF. The DNA of the CDR3 is TGCAGCGTTGAAGGGACCCAGGGGCACTATGGCTACACCTTC. The variable domain in full, completed from reference TRBV29-1 and TRBJ1-2, reads SAVISQKPSRDICQRGTSLTIQCQVDSQVTMMFWYRQQPGQSLTLIATANQGSEATYESGFVIDKFPISRPNLTFSTLTVSNMSPEDSSIYLCSVEGTQGHYGYTFGSGTRLTVV.

The chain links TRBV30 to TRBJ2-4, with 10 bases aligning to TRBD1. V was clipped by 5 bases and J by 1 base; unmatched bases: 5. This CDR3 is built from 15 residues. Germline V CDR1 and CDR2: GTSNPN, SVGIG (reference sequence). CDR3 nucleotides: TGTGCCTGGCGAGGACAGGGGGTGGCCAAAAACATTCAGTACTTC. Translated, it gives CAWRGQGVAKNIQYF.

This clonotype was picked up a small number of times. V gene TRBV6-5 combines with J gene TRBJ2-7; D remains unclear. CDR3 length equals 11 residues. CDR1 is MNHEY, CDR2 SVGAGI, per germline. V was pared by 4 bases and J by 6 bases, with 7 bases between. CDR3 nucleotide sequence: TGTGCCAGCAGTTCGTCGGGCGAGCAGTACTTC. Translated: CASSSSGEQYF.

This clonotype was seen a few times. This chain joins TRBV6-1 and TRBJ2-1; maybe TRBD1 (6 bases). CDR1 is MNHNS and CDR2 is SASEGT in the germline V gene. The V end was cut by 6 bases, the J end by 3 bases, with 18 bases between. The CDR3 consists of 16 residues. CDR3 in amino acids: CASSASTGYIYNEQFF. The DNA for the CDR3 is TGTGCCAGCAGCGCCTCAACAGGGTATATCTACAATGAGCAGTTCTTC.

V and J are TRBV20-1 and TRBJ2-7, with a weak D call TRBD1 (5 bases). V lost 5 bases and J 3 bases, leaving 20 bases between the germline ends. The germline V gene encodes CDR1 DFQATT and CDR2 SNEGSKA (reference sequence). This CDR3 comprises 15 residues. For the CDR3, the DNA is TGCAGTGCTGGCCTAGGACACAACCTTATCTACGAGCAGTACTTC. Its translation: CSAGLGHNLIYEQYF.

The rearrangement joins TRBV20-1 to TRBJ2-3; 10 bases line up with TRBD2. This CDR3 contains 14 residues. Germline loops: CDR1 DFQATT, CDR2 SNEGSKA (reference sequence). The CDR3 DNA follows: TGCAGCGCCCCACGAGCGGGGGGGCCAGATACGCAGTATTTT. It yields the protein CSAPRAGGPDTQYF.

This clonotype was seen at least ten times. The chain links TRBV29-1 to TRBJ1-2; D may be TRBD1 (5 bases). The CDR3 loop spans 14 amino acids. V shed 6 bases and J shed 4 bases, with 18 bases lying between them. CDR1 and CDR2 (germline): SQVTM, ANQGSEA. The CDR3 region has the DNA TGCAGCGTCTCCCCGGGCCTGACAGCCTATGGCTACACCTTC. It yields the protein CSVSPGLTAYGYTF.

The table lists this clonotype with a few counts. This chain's CDR3 is CASSPRAGLAGGSSTDTQYF. The CDR3 region has the DNA TGTGCCAGCAGCCCTAGGGCCGGACTAGCGGGGGGGAGCAGCACAGATACGCAGTATTTT. J is TRBJ2-3 and V is TRBV4-2, with 15 nucleotides matching TRBD2. From germline, CDR1 is LGHNA and CDR2 YNFKEQ. This CDR3 region has 20 residues. The trim removed 4 bases at V and 0 bases at J, leaving 11 bases unmatched.

This clonotype was seen a few times. This chain joins TRBV5-5 and TRBJ2-2; D possibly corresponds to TRBD2 (6 bases). This CDR3 contains 15 residues. Germline V gene lookup returns CDR1 SGHKS and CDR2 YYEKEE (reference sequence). Trimming shortened V by 1 base and J by 0 bases, and 7 bases separated the two germline ends. The CDR3 here is CASSLWGANTGELFF. DNA of the CDR3: TGTGCCAGCAGCTTGTGGGGGGCGAACACCGGGGAGCTGTTTTTT.

Remarks on this clonotype: A read error may explain this, as a much larger clone is one base away. The J gene is TRBJ2-3, the V gene TRBV29-1; D gene uncertain. Germline lookup yields CDR1 SQVTM and CDR2 ANQGSEA. The V and J ends lost 1 base and 0 bases respectively, with 14 bases between them. The CDR3 totals 16 residues. The CDR3: CSVEASVLPSTDTQYF. CDR3 nucleotide sequence: TGCAGCGTTGAAGCAAGCGTGTTGCCTAGCACAGATACGCAGTATTTT.

V is TRBV7-9 and J is TRBJ2-7; D is unclear. The CDR3 totals 15 residues. The germline V and J ends were trimmed by 3 bases and 3 bases, with 15 bases remaining between them. Germline V CDR1 and CDR2: SEHNR, FQNEAQ (reference sequence). CDR3 bases: TGTGCCAGCAGCTTTGGTGCGGCTTCACTCTACGAGCAGTACTTC. This sequence encodes CASSFGAASLYEQYF. Full variable domain (remainder filled in from reference TRBV7-9 and TRBJ2-7): DTGVSQNPRHKITKRGQNVTFRCDPISEHNRLYWYRQTLGQGPEFLTYFQNEAQLEKSRLLSDRFSAERPKGSFSTLEIQRTEQGDSAMYLCASSFGAASLYEQYFGPGTRLTVT.